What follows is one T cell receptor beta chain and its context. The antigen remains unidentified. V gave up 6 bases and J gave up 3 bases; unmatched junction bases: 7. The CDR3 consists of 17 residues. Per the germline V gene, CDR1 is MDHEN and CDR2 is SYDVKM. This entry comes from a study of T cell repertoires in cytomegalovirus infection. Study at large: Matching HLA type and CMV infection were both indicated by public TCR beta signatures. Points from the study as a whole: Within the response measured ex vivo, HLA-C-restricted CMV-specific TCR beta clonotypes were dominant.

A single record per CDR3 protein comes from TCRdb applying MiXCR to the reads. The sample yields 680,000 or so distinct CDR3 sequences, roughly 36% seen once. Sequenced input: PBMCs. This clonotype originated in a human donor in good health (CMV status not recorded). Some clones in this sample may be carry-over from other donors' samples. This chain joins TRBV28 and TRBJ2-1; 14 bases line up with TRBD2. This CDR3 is CASRETSGRVDYNEQFF. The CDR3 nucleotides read TGTGCCAGCAGAGAGACTAGCGGGAGGGTCGACTACAATGAGCAGTTCTTC.